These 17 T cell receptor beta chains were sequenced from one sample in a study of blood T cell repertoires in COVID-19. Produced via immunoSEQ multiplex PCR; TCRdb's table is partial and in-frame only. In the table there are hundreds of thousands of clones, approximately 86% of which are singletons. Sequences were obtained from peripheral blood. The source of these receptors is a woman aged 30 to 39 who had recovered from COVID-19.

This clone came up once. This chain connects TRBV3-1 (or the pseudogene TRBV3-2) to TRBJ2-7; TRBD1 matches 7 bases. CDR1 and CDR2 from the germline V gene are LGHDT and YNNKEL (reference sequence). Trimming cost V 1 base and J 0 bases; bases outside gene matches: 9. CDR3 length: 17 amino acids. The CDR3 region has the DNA TGTGCCAGCAGCCAAGTAACAGGGGATAGGGGCTCCTACGAGCAGTACTTC. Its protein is CASSQVTGDRGSYEQYF.

CDR3 in amino acids: CASNTYFRGLADKKETQYF. In nucleotides, the CDR3 is TGTGCCAGCAATACCTATTTTCGCGGACTAGCGGACAAAAAAGAGACCCAGTACTTC. The V and J genes are TRBV21-1 and TRBJ2-5; the DNA was not compared with TRBD2, the D call given in the table. TRBV21-1 is a listed pseudogene. This CDR3 is 19 amino acids long.

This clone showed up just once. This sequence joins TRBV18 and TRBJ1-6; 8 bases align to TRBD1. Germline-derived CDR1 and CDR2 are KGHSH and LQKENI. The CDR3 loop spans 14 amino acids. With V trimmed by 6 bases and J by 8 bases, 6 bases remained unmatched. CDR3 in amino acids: CASSPDRVYSPLHF. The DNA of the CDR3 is TGTGCCAGCTCCCCGGACAGGGTTTATTCACCCCTCCACTTT.

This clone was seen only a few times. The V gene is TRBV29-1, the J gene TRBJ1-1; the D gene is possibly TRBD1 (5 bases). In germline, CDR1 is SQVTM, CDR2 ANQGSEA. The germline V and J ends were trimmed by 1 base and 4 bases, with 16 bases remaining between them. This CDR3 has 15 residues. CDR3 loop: CSVEVHGGQGTEAFF. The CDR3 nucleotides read TGCAGCGTTGAAGTCCACGGGGGTCAGGGCACTGAAGCTTTCTTT.

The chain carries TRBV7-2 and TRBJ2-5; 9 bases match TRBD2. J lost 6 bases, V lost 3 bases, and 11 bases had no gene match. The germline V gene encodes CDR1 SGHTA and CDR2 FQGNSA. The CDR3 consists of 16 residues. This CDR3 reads CASSFLGLAGFQTQYF. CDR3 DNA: TGTGCCAGCAGCTTTCTTGGGCTAGCGGGGTTCCAGACCCAGTACTTC.

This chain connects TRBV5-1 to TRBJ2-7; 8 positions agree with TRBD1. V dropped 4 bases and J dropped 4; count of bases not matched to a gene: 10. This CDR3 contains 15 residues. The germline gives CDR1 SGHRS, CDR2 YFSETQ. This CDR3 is CASSSGQGIGYEQYF. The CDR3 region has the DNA TGCGCCAGCAGCAGTGGACAGGGTATAGGATACGAGCAGTACTTC.

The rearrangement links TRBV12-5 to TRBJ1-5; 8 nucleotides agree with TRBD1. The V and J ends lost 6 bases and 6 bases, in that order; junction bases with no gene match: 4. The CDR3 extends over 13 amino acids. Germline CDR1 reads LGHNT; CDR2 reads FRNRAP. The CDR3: CASGTGGRQPQHF. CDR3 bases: TGTGCTAGTGGAACAGGGGGACGTCAGCCCCAGCATTTT.

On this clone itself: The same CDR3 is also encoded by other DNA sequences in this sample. CDR3 protein: CASSQGLAPYNEQFF. DNA for the CDR3: TGTGCCAGCAGCCAGGGACTAGCCCCGTACAATGAGCAGTTCTTC. The chain links TRBV3-1 (or the pseudogene TRBV3-2) to TRBJ2-1, with 9 bases identical to TRBD2. Germline assignment: CDR1 LGHDT and CDR2 YNNKEL (reference sequence). This CDR3 region has 15 residues. V lost 3 bases to trimming and J lost 4 bases; unmatched junction nucleotides: 4.

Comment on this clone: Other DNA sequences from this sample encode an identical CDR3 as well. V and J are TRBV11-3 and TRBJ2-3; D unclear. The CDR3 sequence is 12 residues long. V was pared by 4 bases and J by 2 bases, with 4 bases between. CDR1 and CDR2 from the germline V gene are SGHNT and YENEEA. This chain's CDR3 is CASSSHTDTQYF. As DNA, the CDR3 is TGTGCCAGCAGCTCACACACAGATACGCAGTATTTT.

This chain's CDR3 is CASSPINRNYEQYF. The CDR3 DNA sequence: TGTGCCAGCAGTCCGATAAACAGGAATTACGAGCAGTACTTC. The chain uses TRBV27 and TRBJ2-7; perhaps TRBD1 as D (5 bases). Germline lookup yields CDR1 MNHEY and CDR2 SMNVEV (reference sequence). The CDR3 runs to 14 residues. V lost 5 bases and J 4 bases, leaving 15 bases between the germline ends.

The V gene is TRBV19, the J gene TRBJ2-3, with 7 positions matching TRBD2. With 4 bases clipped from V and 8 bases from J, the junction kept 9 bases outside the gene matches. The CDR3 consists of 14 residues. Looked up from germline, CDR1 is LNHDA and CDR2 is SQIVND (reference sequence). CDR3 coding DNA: TGTGCCAGTAGTACTAGCGGAGTTGGGGGTACGCAGTATTTT. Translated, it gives CASSTSGVGGTQYF.

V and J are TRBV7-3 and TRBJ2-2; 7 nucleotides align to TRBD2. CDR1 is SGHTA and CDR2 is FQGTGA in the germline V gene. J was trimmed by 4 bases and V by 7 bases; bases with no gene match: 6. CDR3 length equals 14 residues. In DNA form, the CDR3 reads TGTGCCAGCACCCCTCGCGGGGGCACCGGGGAGCTGTTTTTT. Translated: CASTPRGGTGELFF.

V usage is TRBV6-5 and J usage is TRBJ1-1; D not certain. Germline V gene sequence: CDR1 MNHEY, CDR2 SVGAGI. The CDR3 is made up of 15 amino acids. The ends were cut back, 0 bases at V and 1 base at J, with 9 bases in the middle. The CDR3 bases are TGTGCCAGCAGTTACTCGGGAGGCGGGAACACTGAAGCTTTCTTT. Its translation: CASSYSGGGNTEAFF.

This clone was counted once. The CDR3 protein is CASSRGDTGELFF. As DNA, the CDR3 is TGTGCCAGCAGCCGGGGAGACACCGGGGAGCTGTTTTTT. The rearrangement uses TRBV5-4 and TRBJ2-2, with D perhaps matching TRBD2 (5 bases). The V and J ends lost 4 bases and 3 bases respectively, with 7 bases between them. CDR1 is SGHNT, CDR2 YYREEE, per germline (reference sequence). This CDR3 contains 13 residues.

The CDR3 loop reads CASSTAQKQGPGELFF. The CDR3 bases are TGTGCCAGCAGCACAGCCCAGAAACAGGGGCCCGGGGAGCTGTTTTTT. The chain uses TRBV3-1 (or the pseudogene TRBV3-2) and TRBJ2-2, with 7 bases aligning to TRBD1. The V gene end was trimmed by 5 bases and the J gene end by 6 bases; junction bases not matched to a gene: 12. This CDR3 region has 16 residues. Germline V gives CDR1 LGHDT, CDR2 YNNKEL (reference sequence).

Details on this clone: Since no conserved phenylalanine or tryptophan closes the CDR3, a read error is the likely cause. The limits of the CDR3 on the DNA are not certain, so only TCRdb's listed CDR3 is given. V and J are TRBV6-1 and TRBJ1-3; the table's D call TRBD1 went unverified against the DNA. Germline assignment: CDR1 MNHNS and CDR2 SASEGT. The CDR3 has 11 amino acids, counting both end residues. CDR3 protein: CASSEAGQLLV.

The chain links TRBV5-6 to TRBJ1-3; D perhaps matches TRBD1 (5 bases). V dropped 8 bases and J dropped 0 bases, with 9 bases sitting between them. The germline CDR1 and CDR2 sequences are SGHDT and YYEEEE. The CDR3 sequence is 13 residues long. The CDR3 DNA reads TGTGCCAGTCGACAGCTCTCTGGAAACACCATATATTTT. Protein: CASRQLSGNTIYF.